Sequencing of this T cell receptor (beta chain) was carried out in a study of blood T cell repertoires in COVID-19. Turning to the study itself: Samples came from the United States, Italy and Spain, spanning acute and convalescent COVID-19. In each case, the material was cDNA or gDNA derived from T cells, B-cell-depleted T cells, or PBMCs.

Germline V gene data show CDR1 as SGHVS and CDR2 as FQNEAQ. V dropped 5 bases and J dropped 4 bases, with 11 bases sitting between them. There are 13 residues in the CDR3. As handled by the study authors: Amplification of reference gene primers provided the estimated nucleated cell counts. The data were produced by immunoSEQ multiplex PCR, yet TCRdb's version contains in-frame clones alone and is incomplete. V, J and clone size reflect that table, while D and trimming were determined from the DNA. The sample has about 200,000 clones, just over 85% seen once. This clonotype was obtained from a man aged 18 to 35 with active or convalescent COVID-19. Sequenced: peripheral blood. The V gene is TRBV7-8, the J gene TRBJ1-2, with D perhaps TRBD1 (5 bases). The CDR3 DNA is TGTGCCAGCAGCCCTCCGGGACTCTATGGCTACACCTTC. Translated: CASSPPGLYGYTF.